The 25 T cell receptor beta chains in this list originate from one sample, sequenced in a study of T-cell memory formation after mild COVID-19. TCRdb used MiXCR to reprocess the 5' RACE reads, holding one entry per CDR3 protein. The sample yields 550,000 to 700,000 distinct CDR3 sequences, approximately 18% seen once. Sequencing used PBMCs or a T cell subset sorted from them (not recorded which). Receptors were obtained from an adult woman who had mild COVID-19 (a few samples of this study predate the infection). Cell type and time point are not known.

The chain is built from TRBV5-1 and TRBJ2-1, with D possibly matching TRBD2 (6 bases). The germline gives CDR1 SGHRS, CDR2 YFSETQ. Trimming took 1 base from V and 5 from J, leaving 13 bases between them. The CDR3 length is 15 residues. The CDR3 protein is CASSLWEASDNEQFF. Here the CDR3 DNA reads TGCGCCAGCAGCTTGTGGGAGGCCAGCGACAATGAGCAGTTCTTC.

This clonotype showed up many times. The chain is built from TRBV12-3 or TRBV12-4 and TRBJ1-2; 7 positions agree with TRBD1. The J segment lost 5 bases and the V segment lost 6 bases, leaving 12 bases of the junction unmatched. The CDR3 length is 15 residues. The CDR3 nucleotides are TGTGCCAGCAGCGACAGGGATCCCAATCGTTATGGCTACACCTTC. This gives the protein CASSDRDPNRYGYTF.

V gene TRBV5-1 combines with J gene TRBJ2-3; 9 nucleotides align to TRBD1. The CDR3 runs to 15 residues. Germline V lookup: CDR1 SGHRS, CDR2 YFSETQ. Unmatched junction bases numbered 5, after V lost 4 bases and J lost 2 bases. The CDR3: CASSTDRGHTDTQYF. The CDR3 coding sequence is TGCGCCAGCAGCACGGACAGGGGACACACAGATACGCAGTATTTT.

Only a few counts were recorded for this clonotype. The chain recombines TRBV6-5 with TRBJ1-1; the D is unclear. There are 13 residues in the CDR3. The V gene's germline CDR1 is MNHEY and CDR2 SVGAGI. V gave up 0 bases and J gave up 10 bases, with 12 bases separating them. The CDR3 sequence: CASSYSAGFGAFF. CDR3 bases: TGTGCCAGCAGTTACTCCGCGGGGTTCGGAGCTTTCTTT.

This sequence joins TRBV24-1 and TRBJ1-3; TRBD1 matches 7 bases. The CDR3 has 17 residues. V was pared by 3 bases and J by 0 bases, with 7 bases of the junction left unmatched. Germline-derived CDR1 and CDR2 are KGHDR and SFDVKD. CDR3 amino acids: CATSDTTGSLSGNTIYF. In DNA form, the CDR3 reads TGTGCCACCAGTGATACGACAGGGAGCCTCTCTGGAAACACCATATATTTT.

The chain has TRBV12-5 and TRBJ2-7, with D possibly being TRBD2 (6 bases). Germline assignment: CDR1 LGHNT and CDR2 FRNRAP. The CDR3 is made up of 15 amino acids. V was trimmed by 0 bases and J by 1 base, leaving 10 bases between them. For the CDR3, the DNA is TGTGCTAGTGGTTTGGTCAGCGGGCAATCCTACGAGCAGTACTTC. Protein: CASGLVSGQSYEQYF.

This clonotype has at least ten counts. The chain combines TRBV5-1 with TRBJ1-1; D not certain. Looked up from germline, CDR1 is SGHRS and CDR2 is YFSETQ. The CDR3 consists of 12 residues. Between the trimmed V and J ends, which lost 8 bases and 0 bases, there was a span of 8 bases. CDR3 region: CASHSMNTEAFF. In nucleotides, the CDR3 is TGCGCCAGTCATTCTATGAACACTGAAGCTTTCTTT.

A note on this clonotype: A much larger clone differs from this one at a single base, so this may be a read error. This chain uses TRBV7-9 with TRBJ2-1; 9 nucleotides align to TRBD2. From germline, CDR1 is SEHNR and CDR2 FQNEAQ (reference sequence). The CDR3 consists of 15 residues. The DNA of the CDR3 is TGTGCCAGCAGCCAACTACGCGGGGGGGGCGATGATCAGTTCTTC. This translates into CASSQLRGGGDDQFF.

This clonotype came up a few times. The chain is built from TRBV29-1 and TRBJ2-2, with TRBD1 matching 10 bases. The ends lost 3 bases at V and 6 bases at J; junction bases unmatched: 4. The CDR3 covers 14 residues. Germline V gene sequence: CDR1 SQVTM, CDR2 ANQGSEA. The CDR3 loop reads CSVDPGTGAGELFF. The CDR3 nucleotides are TGCAGCGTTGACCCCGGGACAGGGGCCGGGGAGCTGTTTTTT.

The V and J genes are TRBV6-5 and TRBJ2-4; D possibly corresponds to TRBD2 (5 bases). There are 16 residues in the CDR3. The ends were cut back, 0 bases at V and 0 bases at J, with 9 bases in the middle. Looked up from germline, CDR1 is MNHEY and CDR2 is SVGAGI. The CDR3 loop reads CASSYSRRVAKNIQYF. The CDR3 DNA sequence: TGTGCCAGCAGTTACTCGAGGCGGGTAGCCAAAAACATTCAGTACTTC.

This chain joins TRBV5-1 and TRBJ2-1; 9 bases map to TRBD2. V shed 0 bases, J shed 8 bases, and the junction held 15 bases outside the gene matches. In germline, CDR1 is SGHRS, CDR2 YFSETQ. The CDR3 totals 18 residues. DNA of the CDR3: TGCGCCAGCAGCTTGGCTAGGACCGGGCTAGCGGGATTCTATGAGCAGTTCTTC. Its protein is CASSLARTGLAGFYEQFF.

This clonotype was detected only a few times. V usage is TRBV9 and J usage is TRBJ1-2, with D tentatively TRBD1 (6 bases). CDR1 is SGDLS, CDR2 YYNGEE, per germline. The CDR3 extends over 14 amino acids. V dropped 4 bases and J dropped 6 bases, with 16 bases sitting between them. CDR3 nucleotides: TGTGCCAGCAGCAACTCACAGGGAGCCCATGGCTACACCTTC. This encodes CASSNSQGAHGYTF.

This chain links TRBV20-1 with TRBJ2-6, with no clear D. Germline loops: CDR1 DFQATT, CDR2 SNEGSKA (reference sequence). V was cut by 5 bases and J by 2 bases, with 10 bases left in between. This CDR3 contains 14 residues. The CDR3 reads CSAEGQTGANVLTF. The CDR3 region has the DNA TGCAGTGCTGAAGGGCAGACTGGGGCCAACGTCCTGACTTTC.

In this sample, this clonotype turned up a few times. V gene TRBV7-8 combines with J gene TRBJ2-7; 12 bases agree with TRBD2. The V segment lost 5 bases and the J segment 0 bases; nucleotides outside the gene matches: 14. The V gene's germline CDR1 is SGHVS and CDR2 FQNEAQ. The CDR3 loop spans 19 amino acids. CDR3 in amino acids: CASSPGTSGPRRSSYEQYF. DNA of the CDR3: TGTGCCAGCAGCCCAGGGACTAGCGGGCCTCGTCGAAGCTCCTACGAGCAGTACTTC.

A few counts support this clonotype. The V and J genes are TRBV12-3 or TRBV12-4 and TRBJ2-1; no reliable D call. V lost 4 bases and J lost 10, with 14 bases in between. This CDR3 has 13 amino acids. The CDR3: CASSSPAGGEQFF. The CDR3 DNA is TGTGCCAGCAGTTCCCCGGCTGGCGGAGAGCAGTTCTTC.

There are a few counts of this clonotype. The CDR3 nucleotides read TGTGCCAGCAGCGTAGTTGGGACAGGGGTAATCGATGAGCAGTTCTTC. It yields the protein CASSVVGTGVIDEQFF. The V call is TRBV9, the J call TRBJ2-1; 10 positions match TRBD1. V lost 0 bases and J lost 8; bases outside the gene matches: 8. Germline CDR1 reads SGDLS; CDR2 reads YYNGEE. The CDR3 contains 16 residues. The full variable domain, with the rest looked up from reference TRBV9 and TRBJ2-1, is DSGVTQTPKHLITATGQRVTLRCSPRSGDLSVYWYQQSLDQGLQFLIQYYNGEERAKGNILERFSAQQFPDLHSELNLSSLELGDSALYFCASSVVGTGVIDEQFFGPGTRLTVL.

There are a few counts of this clonotype. V gene TRBV15 combines with J gene TRBJ2-3, with D possibly being TRBD1 (5 bases). CDR1 and CDR2 from the germline V gene are LNHNV and YYDKDF (reference sequence). The length of the CDR3 is 15 residues. V lost 3 bases and J lost 3, with 13 bases in between. CDR3 sequence reads: CATSRGRVGTDTQYF. CDR3 nucleotides: TGTGCCACCAGCAGGGGCAGGGTAGGGACAGATACGCAGTATTTT. The full variable domain, rest sourced from reference TRBV15 and TRBJ2-3, is DAMVIQNPRYQVTQFGKPVTLSCSQTLNHNVMYWYQQKSSQAPKLLFHYYDKDFNNEADTPDNFQSRRPNTSFCFLDIRSPGLGDTAMYLCATSRGRVGTDTQYFGPGTRLTVL.

The CDR3 DNA follows: TGTGCCAGCAGCACGGGGGGGCCGAGAGAGACCCAGTACTTC. Translated: CASSTGGPRETQYF. The chain joins TRBV2 to TRBJ2-5, with 8 bases lining up with TRBD2. J gave up 4 bases and V 6 bases, and 7 bases lay outside the gene matches. The germline CDR1 and CDR2 sequences are SNHLY and FYNNEI. The CDR3 spans 14 residues.

This clonotype was counted ten times or more. CDR3 amino acids: CASSQEGTKRETQYF. CDR3 sequence (DNA): TGTGCCAGCAGCCAGGAGGGGACGAAAAGGGAGACCCAGTACTTC. The J gene is TRBJ2-5, the V gene TRBV3-1, with D possibly TRBD2 on 6 matching bases. Trimming took 3 bases from V and 5 from J, leaving 16 bases between them. This CDR3 has 15 residues. The germline gives CDR1 LGHDT, CDR2 YNNKEL (reference sequence).

Only a few counts were recorded for this clonotype. The chain recombines TRBV30 with TRBJ1-5; no definite D call. The CDR3 spans 12 residues. Germline-derived CDR1 and CDR2 are GTSNPN and SVGIG (reference sequence). The V gene lost 0 bases and the J gene lost 4 bases, with 4 bases spanning the gap. DNA for the CDR3: TGTGCCTGGAGTGTAGGGAATCAGCCCCAGCATTTT. Its protein product is CAWSVGNQPQHF. Based on the CDR3 plus reference TRBV30 and TRBJ1-5, the full variable domain is SQTIHQWPATLVQPVGSPLSLECTVEGTSNPNLYWYRQAAGRGLQLLFYSVGIGQISSEVPQNLSASRPQDRQFILSSKKLLLSDSGFYLCAWSVGNQPQHFGDGTRLSIL.

This clonotype was seen more than once but under ten times. The chain combines TRBV12-3 or TRBV12-4 with TRBJ2-7; D is uncertain. This CDR3 has 12 amino acids. The germline V and J ends were trimmed by 5 bases and 3 bases, with 8 bases remaining between them. This chain's CDR3 is CASSTDYYEQYF. DNA of the CDR3: TGTGCCAGCAGTACAGATTACTACGAGCAGTACTTC.

This clonotype came up a few times. The rearrangement joins TRBV7-9 to TRBJ2-7; 10 bases match TRBD2. V lost 2 bases and J lost 0; bases outside the gene matches: 4. CDR1 and CDR2 (germline): SEHNR, FQNEAQ (reference sequence). This CDR3 has 16 residues. As DNA, the CDR3 is TGTGCCAGCAGCTTATCTAGCGGGAGCCCCTCCTACGAGCAGTACTTC. This codes for CASSLSSGSPSYEQYF.

At least ten counts were recorded for this clonotype. The chain is built from TRBV7-3 and TRBJ1-1; 9 positions agree with TRBD1. Germline CDR1 is SGHTA and CDR2 is FQGTGA. V lost 5 bases and J lost 2; bases outside the gene matches: 3. This CDR3 region has 14 residues. Here the CDR3 DNA reads TGTGCCAGCAGCCAGACAGGGGGTAACACTGAAGCTTTCTTT. This encodes CASSQTGGNTEAFF.

The CDR3: CASSWLTGDESPLHF. CDR3 bases: TGTGCCAGCAGCTGGCTGACAGGGGATGAGTCACCCCTCCACTTT. This rearrangement joins TRBV7-2 to TRBJ1-6; 8 bases are a match to TRBD1. This CDR3 region has 15 residues. V lost 4 bases to trimming and J lost 10 bases; unmatched junction nucleotides: 9. Germline V gives CDR1 SGHTA, CDR2 FQGNSA.

This clonotype was seen repeatedly, ten times or more. The chain uses TRBV20-1 and TRBJ2-3, with D possibly being TRBD1 or TRBD2 (5 bases each). The germline V gene has CDR1 DFQATT and CDR2 SNEGSKA (reference sequence). Deletions cut 5 bases from V and 8 bases from J, with 23 bases between. The CDR3 extends over 15 amino acids. The CDR3 sequence is CSARGRDQVYRTQYF. Here the CDR3 DNA reads TGCAGTGCTCGCGGCCGGGACCAGGTTTACCGTACGCAGTATTTT.